The clone carrying this T cell receptor (beta chain) was seen only a few times. As yet, its antigen is unknown. These data originate in a study of T cell repertoires in cytomegalovirus infection. Study-wide results and limits: The cumulative frequency of public TCR beta families distinguished individuals who carried CMV together with the relevant HLA.

TCRdb passed the reads through MiXCR, listing each CDR3 protein once. Altogether around 120,000 distinct CDR3 sequences are present, 8.8% being singletons, with the ten largest covering around 10%. Germline V gene sequence: CDR1 LNHNV, CDR2 YYDKDF (reference sequence). Trimming shortened V by 1 base and J by 3 bases, and 13 bases separated the two germline ends. The CDR3 spans 15 residues. Sequenced: PBMCs. V usage is TRBV15 and J usage is TRBJ2-7; the D gene is possibly TRBD1 (6 bases). This TCR derives from a human donor in good health (CMV status not recorded). Some clones in this sample may be carry-over from other donors' samples. The CDR3 sequence: CATSRGTVRLYEQYF. CDR3 sequence (DNA): TGTGCCACCAGCAGAGGGACAGTGAGACTCTACGAGCAGTACTTC.